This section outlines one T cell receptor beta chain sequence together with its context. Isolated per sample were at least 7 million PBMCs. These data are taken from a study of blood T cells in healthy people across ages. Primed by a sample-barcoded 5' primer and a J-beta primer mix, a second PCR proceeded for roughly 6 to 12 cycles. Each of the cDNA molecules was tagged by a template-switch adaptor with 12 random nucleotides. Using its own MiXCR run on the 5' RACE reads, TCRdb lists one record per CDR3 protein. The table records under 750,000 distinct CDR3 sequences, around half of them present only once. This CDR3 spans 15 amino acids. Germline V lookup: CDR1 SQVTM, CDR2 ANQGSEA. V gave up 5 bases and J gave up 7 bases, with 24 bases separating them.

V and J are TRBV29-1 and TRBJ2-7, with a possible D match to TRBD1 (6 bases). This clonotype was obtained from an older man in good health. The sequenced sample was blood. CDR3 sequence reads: CSVRGEDAPRGEQYF. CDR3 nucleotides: TGCAGCGTTAGGGGAGAGGATGCGCCCAGGGGTGAGCAGTACTTC.